This is a list of T cell receptor beta chains from one sample in a study of EBV T-cell therapy then PD-1 blockade in nasopharyngeal carcinoma. These receptors lack a known antigen. Repertoires were generated with immunoSEQ multiplex PCR, while TCRdb's copy carries only in-frame clones and drops some. Of 14,000 or so clones listed, roughly 80% are singletons. This sample comprised CD8+ T cells from blood, obtained at day 105 from a patient whose treatment included autologous EBV-specific T cells and nivolumab. These receptors all come from a man aged 35-49 years with nasopharyngeal carcinoma. Both conserved end residues are part of each CDR3. Each record gives: V gene, J gene, CDR3 protein.

TRBV7-9	TRBJ1-2	CASSLYGYTF
TRBV9	TRBJ1-2	CASSDGQGGNYGYTF
TRBV6-2/TRBV6-3	TRBJ1-1	CASSPLTGASLNTEAFF
TRBV6-5	TRBJ2-5	CASSYVTDQETQYF
TRBV15	TRBJ2-7	CATSASRTVSEQYF
TRBV25-1	TRBJ1-6	CASSWDRESSPLHF
TRBV9	TRBJ2-7	CASSSWDGPYEQYF
TRBV5-4	TRBJ1-2	CASRDYRGGYTF
TRBV2	TRBJ1-2	CASSEWDRVDGYTF
TRBV9	TRBJ2-5	CASSVEGNQETQYF
TRBV9	TRBJ1-1	CASSPGTALLNTEAFF
TRBV6-2/TRBV6-3	TRBJ1-5	CASTPIRAWVSNQPQHF
TRBV21-1	TRBJ1-4	CASNPDRATNEKLFF
TRBV29-1	TRBJ1-1	CSVVEYTEAFF